This TCR beta chain derives from a study of regulatory T cells in long-lasting Graves disease. General study points: In persistent patients, shared public clonotypes (around 2,500) outnumbered those in new patients (approximately 940).

Time point specified: persistent/refractory GD, antithyroid drugs over 5 years with positive TRAb. PBMC-extracted RNA yielded the TCR library. On this clonotype: Its cognate antigen is unknown.

This CDR3 has 15 amino acids. CDR1 SGHRS and CDR2 YFSETQ come from the germline V gene. The V and J ends lost 4 bases and 0 bases respectively, with 13 bases between them. For TCR beta, libraries came from iRepertoire HTBI primers and Arm-PCR of CDR3 regions. TCRdb reanalysed the multiplex PCR reads using MiXCR and keeps one entry per CDR3 protein. This repertoire shows 650,000 to 700,000 distinct CDR3 sequences, around 30% found once; its top ten account for around 42%. The sample in question was peripheral blood mononuclear cells (PBMCs), obtained when the disease was refractory, from a patient treated with antithyroid drugs. This clonotype was sampled from a female donor with Graves disease. The chain uses TRBV5-1 and TRBJ1-1; D is perhaps TRBD1 (6 bases). Written as DNA, the CDR3 is TGCGCCAGCAGCGCTTTACAGGGTATGAACACTGAAGCTTTCTTT. It codes for CASSALQGMNTEAFF.